The clone carrying this T cell receptor beta chain was picked up many times. What it binds is unknown. These data come from a study of T cells after yellow fever vaccination. Study-level points and caveats: Booster samples showed a return of most primary-vaccination clones (approximately 96% CD4, approximately 90% CD8).

The CDR3 has 17 residues. Trimming removed 1 base from V and 3 bases from J; junction bases left unmatched: 4. The germline CDR1 and CDR2 sequences are SGHAT and FQNNGV. Using its own MiXCR run on the 5' RACE reads, TCRdb lists one record per CDR3 protein. The sample has roughly 310,000 distinct CDR3 sequences; less than 4.5% are singletons. This sequence was found in a man aged 18 to 29 who received the YFV17D yellow fever vaccine. The rearrangement links TRBV11-2 to TRBJ2-3, with 13 positions matching TRBD2. Here the sequenced sample was PBMCs, taken on the day of the yellow fever booster vaccination. CDR3 in amino acids: CASSLGGTSGMTDTQYF. The CDR3 DNA reads TGTGCCAGCAGCTTAGGCGGGACTAGCGGGATGACAGATACGCAGTATTTT.